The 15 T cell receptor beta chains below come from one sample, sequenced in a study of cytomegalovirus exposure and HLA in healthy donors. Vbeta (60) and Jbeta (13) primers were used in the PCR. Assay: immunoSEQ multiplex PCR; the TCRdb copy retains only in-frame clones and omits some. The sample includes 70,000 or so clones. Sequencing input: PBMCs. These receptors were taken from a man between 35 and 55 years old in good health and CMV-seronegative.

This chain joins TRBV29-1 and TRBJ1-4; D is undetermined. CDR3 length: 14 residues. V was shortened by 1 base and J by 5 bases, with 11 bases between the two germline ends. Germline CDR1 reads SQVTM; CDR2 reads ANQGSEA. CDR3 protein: CSVEGSRENEKLFF. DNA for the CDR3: TGCAGCGTTGAAGGTAGTAGAGAGAATGAAAAACTGTTTTTT. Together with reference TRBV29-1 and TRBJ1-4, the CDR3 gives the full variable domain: SAVISQKPSRDICQRGTSLTIQCQVDSQVTMMFWYRQQPGQSLTLIATANQGSEATYESGFVIDKFPISRPNLTFSTLTVSNMSPEDSSIYLCSVEGSRENEKLFFGSGTQLSVL.

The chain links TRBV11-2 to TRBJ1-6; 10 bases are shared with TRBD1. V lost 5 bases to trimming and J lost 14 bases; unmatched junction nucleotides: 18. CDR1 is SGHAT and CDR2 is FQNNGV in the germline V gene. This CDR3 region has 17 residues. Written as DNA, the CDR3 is TGTGCCAGCAGCCGGATTATAGGGGACAGGGGTCTCCTATCCCTCCACTTT. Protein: CASSRIIGDRGLLSLHF.

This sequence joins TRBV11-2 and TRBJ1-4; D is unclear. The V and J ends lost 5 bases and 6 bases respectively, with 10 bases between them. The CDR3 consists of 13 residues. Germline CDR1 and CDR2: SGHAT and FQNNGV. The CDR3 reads CASSPPVDEKLFF. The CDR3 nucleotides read TGTGCCAGCAGCCCACCGGTGGATGAAAAACTGTTTTTT.

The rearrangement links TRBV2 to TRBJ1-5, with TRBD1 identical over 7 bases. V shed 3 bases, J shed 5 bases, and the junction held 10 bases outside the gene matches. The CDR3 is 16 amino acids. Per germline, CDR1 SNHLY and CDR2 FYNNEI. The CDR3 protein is CASSDFQGVIYQPQHF. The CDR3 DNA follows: TGTGCCAGCAGTGACTTCCAGGGGGTAATTTATCAGCCCCAGCATTTT.

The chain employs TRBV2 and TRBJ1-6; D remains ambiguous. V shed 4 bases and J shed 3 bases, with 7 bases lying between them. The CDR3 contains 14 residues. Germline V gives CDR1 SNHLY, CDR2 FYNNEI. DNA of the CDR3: TGTGCCAGCAGTGTGTCCGTCTATAATTCACCCCTCCACTTT. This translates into CASSVSVYNSPLHF. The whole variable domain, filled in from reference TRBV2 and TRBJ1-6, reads EPEVTQTPSHQVTQMGQEVILRCVPISNHLYFYWYRQILGQKVEFLVSFYNNEISEKSEIFDDQFSVERPDGSNFTLKIRSTKLEDSAMYFCASSVSVYNSPLHFGNGTRLTVT.

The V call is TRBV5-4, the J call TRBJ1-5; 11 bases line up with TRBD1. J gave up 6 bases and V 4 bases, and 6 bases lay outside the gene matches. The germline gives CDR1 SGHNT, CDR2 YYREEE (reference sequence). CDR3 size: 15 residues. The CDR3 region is CASSTGTGGGQPQHF. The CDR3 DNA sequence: TGTGCCAGCAGCACCGGGACAGGGGGTGGTCAGCCCCAGCATTTT.

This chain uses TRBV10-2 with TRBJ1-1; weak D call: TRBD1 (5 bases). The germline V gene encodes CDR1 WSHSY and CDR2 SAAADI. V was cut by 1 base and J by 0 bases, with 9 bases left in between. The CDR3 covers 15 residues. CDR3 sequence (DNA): TGCGCCAGCAGTGAGTTTTGGGGCATGAACACTGAAGCTTTCTTT. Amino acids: CASSEFWGMNTEAFF.

The CDR3 spells CASSFRVPDTQYF. DNA for the CDR3: TGTGCCAGCAGCTTCAGGGTACCAGATACGCAGTATTTT. The rearrangement uses TRBV7-8 and TRBJ2-3; possibly TRBD1 for D (5 bases). The CDR3 length is 13 residues. V gave up 3 bases and J gave up 4 bases, with 8 bases separating them. Germline CDR1 and CDR2: SGHVS and FQNEAQ.

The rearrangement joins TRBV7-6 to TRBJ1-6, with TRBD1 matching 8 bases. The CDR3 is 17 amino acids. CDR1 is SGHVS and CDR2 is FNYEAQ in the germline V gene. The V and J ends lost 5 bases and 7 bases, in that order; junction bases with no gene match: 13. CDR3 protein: CASSHFTRQGLNSPLHF. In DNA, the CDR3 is TGTGCCAGCAGCCATTTCACAAGACAGGGGCTCAATTCACCCCTCCACTTT.

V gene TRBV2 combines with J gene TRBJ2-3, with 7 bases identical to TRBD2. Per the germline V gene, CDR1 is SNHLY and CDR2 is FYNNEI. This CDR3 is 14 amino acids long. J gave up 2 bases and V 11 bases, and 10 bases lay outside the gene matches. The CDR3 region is CASARGDLTDTQYF. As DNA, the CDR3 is TGTGCCTCAGCCCGGGGGGACCTCACAGATACGCAGTATTTT.

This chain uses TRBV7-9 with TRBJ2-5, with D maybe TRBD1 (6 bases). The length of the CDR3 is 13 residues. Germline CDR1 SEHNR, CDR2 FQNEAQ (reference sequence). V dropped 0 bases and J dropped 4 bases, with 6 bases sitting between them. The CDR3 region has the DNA TGTGCCAGCAGCTTAGCGGGGGCAGAGACCCAGTACTTC. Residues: CASSLAGAETQYF.

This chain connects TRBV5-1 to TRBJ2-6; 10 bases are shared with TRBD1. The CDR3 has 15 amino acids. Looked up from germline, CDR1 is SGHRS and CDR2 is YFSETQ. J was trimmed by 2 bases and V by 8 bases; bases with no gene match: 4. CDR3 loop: CASWDRGAGANVLTF. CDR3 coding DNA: TGCGCCAGTTGGGACAGGGGCGCTGGGGCCAACGTCCTGACTTTC. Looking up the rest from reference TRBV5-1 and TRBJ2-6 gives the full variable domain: KAGVTQTPRYLIKTRGQQVTLSCSPISGHRSVSWYQQTPGQGLQFLFEYFSETQRNKGNFPGRFSGRQFSNSRSEMNVSTLELGDSALYLCASWDRGAGANVLTFGAGSRLTVL.

In DNA form, the CDR3 reads TGTGCCAGCAGTGACATCAATTCACCCCTCCACTTT. This sequence encodes CASSDINSPLHF. The chain recombines TRBV6-5 with TRBJ1-6; no clear D gene. Trimming took off 5 bases at V and 7 bases at J, with 6 bases between the two ends. The CDR3 has 12 residues. CDR1 and CDR2 (germline): MNHEY, SVGAGI.

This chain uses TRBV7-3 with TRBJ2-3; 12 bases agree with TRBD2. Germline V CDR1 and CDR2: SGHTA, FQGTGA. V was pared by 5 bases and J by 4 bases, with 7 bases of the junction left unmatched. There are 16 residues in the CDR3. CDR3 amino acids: CASSLIPSGGADTQYF. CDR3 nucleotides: TGTGCCAGCAGCCTTATTCCTAGCGGGGGGGCAGATACGCAGTATTTT.

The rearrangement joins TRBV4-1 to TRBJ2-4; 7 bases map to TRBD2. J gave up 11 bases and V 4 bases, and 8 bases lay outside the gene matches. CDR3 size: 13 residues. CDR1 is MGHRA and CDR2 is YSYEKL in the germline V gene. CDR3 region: CASSLSGTTFQYF. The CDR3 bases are TGCGCCAGCAGCCTCTCCGGGACTACGTTTCAGTACTTC.